Only one count was recorded for the clone carrying this TCR beta chain. Antigen: not known. The data are from a study of cytomegalovirus exposure and HLA in healthy donors. The PCR had 60 Vbeta and 13 Jbeta primers. Clones were read by immunoSEQ multiplex PCR, and TCRdb kept only the in-frame ones, dropping some. The sample has roughly 150,000 clones; about 85% are singletons. Findings and limits, study-wide: It is likely that the observed cluster of highly shared sequence variants was a sequencing artifact.

The CDR3 length is 15 residues. The germline V gene has CDR1 MNHEY and CDR2 SVGAGI. V lost 5 bases, J lost 1 base, and 8 bases stayed unmatched. This receptor was identified in a woman between 18 and 30 years old in good health and CMV-seronegative. The source material was PBMCs. The V call is TRBV6-5, the J call TRBJ2-7; 7 positions match TRBD2. Here the CDR3 DNA reads TGTGCCAGCAGTACCCTACCGGGGGGTTCCTACGAGCAGTACTTC. This translates into CASSTLPGGSYEQYF.